The clone carrying this T cell receptor beta chain has a single count. Other DNA sequences from this sample encode an identical CDR3 as well. This sample is drawn from a study of shared clonotypes between healthy human individuals. Naive CD4+ cells were CD45RA-selected; the remaining cells were memory. Only in-frame clones appear in the TCRdb table, and some are missing; sequencing was by immunoSEQ multiplex PCR. The table shows millions of clones, with 85% to 95% occurring only once. Specimen: naive CD4+ T cells sorted from blood. Regarding subset: CD45RA+ positively selected. The receptor comes from a young man in good health.

The CDR3 loop is CASSPPPGYNEQFF. For the CDR3, the DNA is TGTGCCAGCTCACCACCGCCAGGCTACAATGAGCAGTTCTTC. The chain joins TRBV18 to TRBJ2-1; D is undetermined. Trimming pared 0 bases from V and 3 bases from J, leaving 6 bases between. This CDR3 region has 14 residues. Germline V lookup: CDR1 KGHSH, CDR2 LQKENI.